Below, 23 T cell receptor beta chains from the same sample are listed, as sequenced in a study of T cell responses to AZD1222 COVID-19 vaccine. This table comes from immunoSEQ multiplex PCR, and its TCRdb copy is limited to in-frame clones, with some not included. The data contain over 85,000 clones, about 88% of them seen just once; the ten biggest clones take up 15% to 20%. The specimen was peripheral blood, collected 28 days after the second AZD1222 dose. These TCRs come from an adult who received the AZD1222 COVID-19 vaccine.

This chain joins TRBV7-6 and TRBJ2-1; TRBD1 might be the D (6 bases). V was trimmed by 1 base and J by 6 bases, leaving 13 bases between them. Germline CDR1 and CDR2: SGHVS and FNYEAQ. The CDR3 consists of 15 residues. Here the CDR3 reads CASSLEAGESNEQFF. As DNA, the CDR3 is TGTGCCAGCAGCTTAGAAGCAGGGGAGAGCAATGAGCAGTTCTTC.

The CDR3 loop reads CASSPKRALHF. Written as DNA, the CDR3 is TGTGCCAGCAGCCCTAAGCGGGCCCTCCACTTT. The chain carries TRBV7-9 and TRBJ1-6; D uncertain. The V end was cut by 5 bases, the J end by 14 bases, with 10 bases between. Germline assignment: CDR1 SEHNR and CDR2 FQNEAQ (reference sequence). CDR3 size: 11 residues. Supplemented by reference TRBV7-9 and TRBJ1-6, the full variable domain reads DTGVSQNPRHKITKRGQNVTFRCDPISEHNRLYWYRQTLGQGPEFLTYFQNEAQLEKSRLLSDRFSAERPKGSFSTLEIQRTEQGDSAMYLCASSPKRALHFGNGTRLTVT.

The gene calls are TRBV6-2 or TRBV6-3 and TRBJ1-4; the D gene is possibly TRBD1 (5 bases). The V gene lost 6 bases and the J gene lost 13 bases, with 15 bases spanning the gap. This CDR3 comprises 12 residues. Germline V gives CDR1 MNHEY, CDR2 SVGEGT. The CDR3 bases are TGTGCCAGCAGCGGGGGAGTCTCGAGACTGTTTTTT. This encodes CASSGGVSRLFF.

This chain links TRBV19 with TRBJ2-2; D is uncertain. This CDR3 is 15 amino acids long. V lost 5 bases and J lost 3, with 13 bases in between. The germline CDR1 and CDR2 sequences are LNHDA and SQIVND (reference sequence). The CDR3 reads CASSAGNLDTGELFF. CDR3 nucleotides: TGTGCCAGTAGTGCAGGAAACCTCGACACCGGGGAGCTGTTTTTT.

The chain has TRBV5-1 and TRBJ1-2; tentatively, D is TRBD1 (6 bases). The CDR3 is made up of 14 amino acids. V shed 5 bases and J shed 2 bases, with 13 bases lying between them. The V gene's germline CDR1 is SGHRS and CDR2 YFSETQ. CDR3 DNA: TGCGCCAGCAGTCTAGACGGACAGAACTATGGCTACACCTTC. It yields the protein CASSLDGQNYGYTF.

This clone has a single count. The chain couples TRBV3-1 (or the pseudogene TRBV3-2) to TRBJ2-6, with D tentatively TRBD2 (5 bases). Germline V gene lookup returns CDR1 LGHDT and CDR2 YNNKEL (reference sequence). There are 17 residues in the CDR3. V was shortened by 8 bases and J by 0 bases, with 17 bases between the two germline ends. CDR3 coding DNA: TGTGCCAGCTGCCGGGGAGCTTACATCTCTGGGGCCAACGTCCTGACTTTC. The encoded protein is CASCRGAYISGANVLTF.

The CDR3 reads CASSPITPEQFF. CDR3 sequence (DNA): TGTGCCAGCAGCCCAATAACGCCTGAGCAGTTCTTC. V usage is TRBV11-2 and J usage is TRBJ2-1; D unclear. Germline CDR1 and CDR2: SGHAT and FQNNGV. The CDR3 extends over 12 amino acids. Trimming removed 5 bases from V and 9 bases from J, with 11 bases in between.

This chain connects TRBV25-1 to TRBJ1-4; a possible D gene is TRBD1 (5 bases). V lost 4 bases to trimming and J lost 4 bases, with 13 bases between them. The CDR3 is 15 residues long. In germline, CDR1 is MGHDK, CDR2 SYGVNS. CDR3 DNA sequence: TGTGCCAGCAGTGTTAGCGGGACGGGTAATGAAAAACTGTTTTTT. Encoded protein: CASSVSGTGNEKLFF.

The chain recombines TRBV14 with TRBJ2-2; 11 nucleotides line up with TRBD2. The V gene end was trimmed by 0 bases and the J gene end by 5 bases; junction bases not matched to a gene: 8. CDR3 size: 18 residues. Looked up from germline, CDR1 is SGHDN and CDR2 is FVKESK. CDR3 loop: CASSQEALAGGNTGELFF. The CDR3 DNA is TGTGCCAGCAGCCAAGAGGCCCTAGCGGGAGGAAATACCGGGGAGCTGTTTTTT.

The chain couples TRBV2 to TRBJ2-5, with 7 nucleotides matching TRBD1. CDR1 and CDR2 from the germline V gene are SNHLY and FYNNEI. The CDR3 extends over 15 amino acids. Trimming at V came to 2 bases and at J to 5 bases, leaving 8 bases not matched to a gene. This CDR3 is CASSELTGERETQYF. CDR3 sequence (DNA): TGTGCCAGCAGTGAACTCACAGGGGAACGGGAGACCCAGTACTTC.

V is TRBV7-8 and J is TRBJ1-6; no clear D gene. Germline loops: CDR1 SGHVS, CDR2 FQNEAQ. Trimming shortened V by 3 bases and J by 0 bases, and 9 bases separated the two germline ends. The CDR3 covers 16 residues. CDR3 region: CASSLYLDSYNSPLHF. The CDR3 nucleotides are TGTGCCAGCAGCTTGTATCTGGACTCCTATAATTCACCCCTCCACTTT.

The chain is built from TRBV10-3 and TRBJ2-2, with D perhaps matching TRBD2 (7 bases). V was clipped by 5 bases and J by 5 bases, with 24 bases between them. Germline CDR1 reads ENHRY; CDR2 reads SYGVKD. The CDR3 is made up of 18 amino acids. The CDR3 sequence: CAISNFRGAGFETGELFF. CDR3 nucleotide sequence: TGTGCCATCAGTAACTTTCGGGGGGCAGGGTTTGAAACCGGGGAGCTGTTTTTT.

The J gene is TRBJ1-1, the V gene TRBV11-2; 9 positions agree with TRBD1. The V gene end was trimmed by 5 bases and the J gene end by 0 bases; junction bases not matched to a gene: 10. The CDR3 extends over 17 amino acids. Per germline, CDR1 SGHAT and CDR2 FQNNGV. The CDR3 loop reads CASSPQSGTGLNTEAFF. Written as DNA, the CDR3 is TGTGCCAGCAGCCCGCAGTCCGGGACAGGGTTGAACACTGAAGCTTTCTTT.

The genes are TRBV28 and TRBJ2-3; 8 bases map to TRBD1. The CDR3 is 16 amino acids. Germline V CDR1 and CDR2: MDHEN, SYDVKM. V gave up 10 bases and J gave up 5 bases; unmatched junction bases: 17. CDR3 nucleotides: TGTGCCACCAGGCGACAGGGGTCGAGGTTGGGAGATACGCAGTATTTT. This gives the protein CATRRQGSRLGDTQYF. Filled out from reference TRBV28 and TRBJ2-3, the complete variable domain reads DVKVTQSSRYLVKRTGEKVFLECVQDMDHENMFWYRQDPGLGLRLIYFSYDVKMKEKGDIPEGYSVSREKKERFSLILESASTNQTSMYLCATRRQGSRLGDTQYFGPGTRLTVL.

V and J are TRBV5-1 and TRBJ1-4, with 8 nucleotides matching TRBD1. Per the germline V gene, CDR1 is SGHRS and CDR2 is YFSETQ. This CDR3 is built from 14 residues. With V trimmed by 3 bases and J by 5 bases, 3 bases remained unmatched. The CDR3 DNA reads TGCGCCAGCAGCTCGGACAGGGTAAATGAAAAACTGTTTTTT. Translating gives CASSSDRVNEKLFF.

The chain has TRBV11-2 and TRBJ1-1; D is unclear. Germline V lookup: CDR1 SGHAT, CDR2 FQNNGV. The V end was cut by 6 bases, the J end by 0 bases, with 11 bases between. The CDR3 has 14 residues. CDR3 sequence: CASSRREMNTEAFF. DNA of the CDR3: TGTGCCAGCAGTCGAAGAGAGATGAACACTGAAGCTTTCTTT.

The chain joins TRBV9 to TRBJ1-3; D remains ambiguous. This CDR3 comprises 15 residues. V was pared by 4 bases and J by 4 bases, with 15 bases between. CDR1 is SGDLS, CDR2 YYNGEE, per germline. CDR3: CASSPRALGGNTIYF. The CDR3 DNA reads TGTGCCAGCAGCCCCCGGGCCTTGGGGGGAAACACCATATATTTT. Full variable domain (missing parts from reference TRBV9 and TRBJ1-3): DSGVTQTPKHLITATGQRVTLRCSPRSGDLSVYWYQQSLDQGLQFLIQYYNGEERAKGNILERFSAQQFPDLHSELNLSSLELGDSALYFCASSPRALGGNTIYFGEGSWLTVV.

This clone turned up a few times. The rearrangement uses TRBV2 and TRBJ1-1; 7 bases map to TRBD1. This CDR3 spans 13 amino acids. With 11 bases clipped from V and 4 bases from J, the junction kept 10 bases outside the gene matches. Looked up from germline, CDR1 is SNHLY and CDR2 is FYNNEI. CDR3 bases: TGTGCCTCACGGGGACAGCAGATCACTGAAGCTTTCTTT. Encoded protein: CASRGQQITEAFF.

The rearrangement joins TRBV6-1 to TRBJ2-3, with 8 bases fitting TRBD2. Germline V gives CDR1 MNHNS, CDR2 SASEGT. J gave up 8 bases and V 1 base, and 17 bases lay outside the gene matches. The CDR3 loop spans 18 amino acids. CDR3 nucleotide sequence: TGTGCCAGCAGTGAAGGCCTACTGGCGGGAGGACTTAGCATTACGCAGTATTTT. Residues: CASSEGLLAGGLSITQYF.

J is TRBJ2-5 and V is TRBV7-9; 9 bases fit TRBD2. The CDR3 consists of 17 residues. Germline loops: CDR1 SEHNR, CDR2 FQNEAQ (reference sequence). V shed 1 base, J shed 1 base, and the junction held 7 bases outside the gene matches. The CDR3 is CASSLVSGRWGQETQYF. The CDR3 DNA follows: TGTGCCAGCAGCTTAGTGAGCGGGAGGTGGGGCCAAGAGACCCAGTACTTC.

The chain is built from TRBV7-9 and TRBJ2-2; 10 bases align to TRBD1. This CDR3 is 15 amino acids long. V trimming: 5 bases; J trimming: 10 bases; junction bases outside the gene matches: 10. CDR1 and CDR2 from the germline V gene are SEHNR and FQNEAQ (reference sequence). CDR3 nucleotides: TGTGCCAGCAGCCCCTATACGGGACAGGGGAAGGAGCTGTTTTTT. Amino acid sequence: CASSPYTGQGKELFF.

The rearrangement joins TRBV6-5 to TRBJ1-1; D is undetermined. This CDR3 contains 13 residues. Germline V gives CDR1 MNHEY, CDR2 SVGAGI. The V end lost 5 bases, the J end lost 3 bases, and 10 bases lay between the germline ends. The CDR3 nucleotides read TGTGCCAGCAGTAGATCGTGGGACACTGAAGCTTTCTTT. Encoded protein: CASSRSWDTEAFF.

J is TRBJ2-7 and V is TRBV6-5; a possible D gene is TRBD1 (6 bases). The V gene lost 8 bases and the J gene lost 3 bases, with 8 bases spanning the gap. The V gene's germline CDR1 is MNHEY and CDR2 SVGAGI. There are 11 residues in the CDR3. This CDR3 is CASGQFYEQYF. CDR3 DNA: TGTGCCAGCGGACAGTTCTACGAGCAGTACTTC.